This T cell receptor (beta chain) was observed in a study of cytomegalovirus exposure and HLA in healthy donors. V trimming: 6 bases; J trimming: 5 bases; junction bases outside the gene matches: 9. The CDR3 runs 15 residues. Germline V gene sequence: CDR1 MNHEY, CDR2 SVGAGI. The PCR had 60 Vbeta and 13 Jbeta primers. Sequencing was performed with immunoSEQ multiplex PCR; in TCRdb, only in-frame clones are kept and a portion is missing. The sample holds approximately 130,000 clones, around 85% seen once. The specimen was PBMCs. This sequence was found in a boy younger than 18 in good health and CMV-seronegative. The chain has TRBV6-5 and TRBJ2-2; TRBD2 agrees at 7 bases. The CDR3 sequence: CASRIGGSGTGELFF. Written as DNA, the CDR3 is TGTGCCAGCAGAATTGGCGGGAGCGGTACCGGGGAGCTGTTTTTT.